The T cell receptor (beta chain) under discussion was sequenced for a study of blood T cell repertoires in COVID-19. Study-level information: Material from acute and convalescent COVID-19 was sourced from the United States, Italy and Spain. PBMCs, B-cell-depleted T cells, or T cells were the source of the cDNA or gDNA that made up the material.

In the original processing: Estimation of nucleated cell counts relied on the amplification of reference gene primers. Profiling relied on immunoSEQ multiplex PCR, and the TCRdb table lists in-frame clones only, not all of them. V and J calls and clone size are those listed in that table; D and trimming were worked out from the DNA. The sample lists about 490,000 clones, 70% to 90% occurring once. Trimming took 3 bases from V and 1 from J; bases not matched to a gene: 0. CDR1 and CDR2 (germline): MNHNS, SASEGT. The CDR3 extends over 14 amino acids. This TCR derives from a human donor in a cohort sampled during active COVID-19. The sample consisted of peripheral blood. The chain combines TRBV6-1 with TRBJ2-3; 8 bases match TRBD1. CDR3 in DNA: TGTGCCAGCAGTGACAGGGGGCGCACAGATACGCAGTATTTT. This gives the protein CASSDRGRTDTQYF.